The 27 T cell receptor beta chains presented below share a single source sample, sequenced in a study of T cells in Graves' hyperthyroidism and ophthalmopathy. Amplification yielded TCR beta CDR3 regions, with RNA transcripts as the source. First-round RT-PCR with HTBI primers amplified the TCR CDR3 region. TCRdb re-derived calls from the multiplex PCR reads in MiXCR, one entry per CDR3 protein. The sample comprises 350,000 to 400,000 distinct CDR3 sequences, approximately 15% of which are singletons, and approximately 10% rests with the top ten. Material: blood. Receptor source: a woman in her sixties or seventies with Graves' hyperthyroidism.

In its sample, this clonotype was seen many times. The chain uses TRBV18 and TRBJ1-6; D call uncertain. Trimming stripped 1 base from V and 4 bases from J, with 8 bases between. Germline V lookup: CDR1 KGHSH, CDR2 LQKENI. This CDR3 is built from 15 residues. The CDR3 coding sequence is TGTGCCAGCTCACCACGGGGTTCTTATAATTCACCCCTCCACTTT. Its protein is CASSPRGSYNSPLHF.

In its sample, this clonotype was seen a few times. The chain is built from TRBV6-1 and TRBJ2-1, with TRBD2 identical over 13 bases. Germline CDR1 reads MNHNS; CDR2 reads SASEGT. After removal of 6 bases from V and 8 bases from J, the junction contained 13 bases not matched to a gene. The CDR3 length is 17 residues. The CDR3, as DNA: TGTGCCAGCAGCGCGGGACTAGCGGGATCGGGAGTCGATGAGCAGTTCTTC. This translates into CASSAGLAGSGVDEQFF.

This clonotype showed up just a few times. This sequence joins TRBV24-1 and TRBJ2-7; 7 bases map to TRBD1. V gave up 3 bases and J gave up 6 bases; unmatched junction bases: 10. Germline CDR1 reads KGHDR; CDR2 reads SFDVKD. The CDR3 extends over 15 amino acids. CDR3 loop: CATSDPRTGHTEQYF. The CDR3 nucleotides read TGTGCCACCAGTGATCCCAGGACAGGTCATACCGAGCAGTACTTC.

This CDR3 reads CASSLRGFDTDTQYF. CDR3 in DNA: TGTGCCAGCAGCCTCCGGGGGTTTGACACAGATACGCAGTATTTT. The chain uses TRBV9 and TRBJ2-3; the D gene is possibly TRBD2 (6 bases). Germline values: CDR1 SGDLS, CDR2 YYNGEE. The CDR3 spans 15 residues. V shed 4 bases and J shed 2 bases, with 14 bases lying between them. The variable domain in full, with the rest retrieved from reference TRBV9 and TRBJ2-3, is DSGVTQTPKHLITATGQRVTLRCSPRSGDLSVYWYQQSLDQGLQFLIQYYNGEERAKGNILERFSAQQFPDLHSELNLSSLELGDSALYFCASSLRGFDTDTQYFGPGTRLTVL.

Only a few counts were recorded for this clonotype. The gene calls are TRBV5-1 and TRBJ2-7, with a possible D match to TRBD2 (7 bases). The CDR3 runs 13 residues. Germline lookup yields CDR1 SGHRS and CDR2 YFSETQ. Deletions cut 4 bases from V and 7 bases from J, with 15 bases between. This CDR3 reads CASSSGGGGEQYF. The DNA for the CDR3 is TGCGCCAGCAGCAGCGGCGGGGGCGGGGAGCAGTACTTC.

The chain uses TRBV3-1 and TRBJ1-5; no reliable D call. V lost 0 bases and J 7 bases, leaving 7 bases between the germline ends. The CDR3 is 13 amino acids. Looked up from germline, CDR1 is LGHDT and CDR2 is YNNKEL (reference sequence). CDR3 bases: TGTGCCAGCAGCCAAGATACTGTGCAGCCCCAGCATTTT. It encodes CASSQDTVQPQHF.

This clonotype was counted at least ten times. The chain has TRBV3-1 and TRBJ1-1; no clear D. Germline assignment: CDR1 LGHDT and CDR2 YNNKEL (reference sequence). This CDR3 contains 13 residues. Trimming pared 3 bases from V and 11 bases from J, leaving 16 bases between. CDR3 sequence (DNA): TGTGCCAGCAGCCACCCGGTCACCTTCCGGGCTTTCTTT. Protein: CASSHPVTFRAFF.

This clonotype was recorded at least ten times. The rearrangement uses TRBV20-1 and TRBJ2-3, with 9 bases lining up with TRBD2. From germline, CDR1 is DFQATT and CDR2 SNEGSKA (reference sequence). The CDR3 has 17 residues. With V trimmed by 0 bases and J by 1 base, 8 bases remained unmatched. The CDR3 sequence is CSARDPMTSGGTDTQYF. The CDR3, as DNA: TGCAGTGCTAGAGATCCTATGACTAGCGGCGGCACAGATACGCAGTATTTT.

Concerning this clonotype: A read error may be the cause here, since a much bigger clone is one base away. This chain links TRBV9 with TRBJ2-7; TRBD1 agrees at 10 bases. This CDR3 is built from 16 residues. In germline, CDR1 is SGDLS, CDR2 YYNGEE. Here the CDR3 reads CASGVSWTGGSYEQYF. The DNA for the CDR3 is TGTGCCAGCGGCGTTTCCTGGACAGGGGGATCCTACGAGCAGTACTTC. Full variable domain (outside the CDR3, taken from reference TRBV9 and TRBJ2-7): DSGVTQTPKHLITATGQRVTLRCSPRSGDLSVYWYQQSLDQGLQFLIQYYNGEERAKGNILERFSAQQFPDLHSELNLSSLELGDSALYFCASGVSWTGGSYEQYFGPGTRLTVT.

The table lists this clonotype with many counts. The CDR3 is CSARELSYNEQFF. The CDR3 DNA follows: TGCAGTGCTAGAGAACTATCCTACAATGAGCAGTTCTTC. This sequence joins TRBV20-1 and TRBJ2-1; D is unclear. The germline V gene has CDR1 DFQATT and CDR2 SNEGSKA (reference sequence). V lost 0 bases to trimming and J lost 1 base, with 4 bases between them. CDR3 size: 13 residues.

Many counts were recorded for this clonotype. This chain connects TRBV2 to TRBJ1-4, with a possible D match to TRBD1 (6 bases). Trimming removed 2 bases from V and 4 bases from J, with 11 bases in between. Germline CDR1 is SNHLY and CDR2 is FYNNEI. The length of the CDR3 is 15 residues. CDR3 amino acids: CASSEWTAVNEKLFF. The DNA of the CDR3 is TGTGCCAGCAGTGAATGGACAGCGGTTAATGAAAAACTGTTTTTT.

This clonotype occurred many times. The rearrangement links TRBV5-1 to TRBJ2-1; tentatively, D is TRBD1 (5 bases). Germline assignment: CDR1 SGHRS and CDR2 YFSETQ. The V and J ends lost 2 bases and 0 bases respectively, with 9 bases between them. The CDR3 consists of 15 residues. CDR3 bases: TGCGCCAGCAGCTTCGACAGCAGCTCCTACAATGAGCAGTTCTTC. The encoded protein is CASSFDSSSYNEQFF.

This clonotype occurred a few times. V and J are TRBV5-4 and TRBJ1-1, with D possibly being TRBD1 (5 bases). The germline V gene encodes CDR1 SGHNT and CDR2 YYREEE (reference sequence). The CDR3 totals 14 residues. The V gene lost 0 bases and the J gene lost 4 bases, with 10 bases spanning the gap. This CDR3 reads CASSLEGRITEAFF. The CDR3 region has the DNA TGTGCCAGCAGCTTGGAGGGGAGGATCACTGAAGCTTTCTTT.

A word on this clonotype: It may be a read error: a sequence one base away is much more abundant. V is TRBV19 and J is TRBJ2-7, with 9 bases fitting TRBD2. CDR1 LNHDA and CDR2 SQIVND come from the germline V gene (reference sequence). With V trimmed by 4 bases and J by 2 bases, 9 bases remained unmatched. The CDR3 loop spans 16 amino acids. The CDR3 is CASSTWASGNTYEQYF. The CDR3, as DNA: TGTGCCAGTAGTACGTGGGCTAGCGGGAATACCTACGAGCAGTACTTC.

This clonotype was seen at least ten times. V and J are TRBV5-1 and TRBJ2-5, with 7 nucleotides matching TRBD2. Germline V CDR1 and CDR2: SGHRS, YFSETQ. Trimming cost V 7 bases and J 1 base; bases outside gene matches: 4. This CDR3 is 13 amino acids long. The CDR3 region has the DNA TGCGCCAGCGTGTCTAGCGGCCAAGAGACCCAGTACTTC. Translated, it gives CASVSSGQETQYF.

At least ten counts were recorded for this clonotype. The chain combines TRBV7-9 with TRBJ1-2, with D tentatively TRBD1 (5 bases). Trimming pared 1 base from V and 5 bases from J, leaving 17 bases between. The germline V gene has CDR1 SEHNR and CDR2 FQNEAQ (reference sequence). The length of the CDR3 is 16 residues. CDR3 in amino acids: CASSLDRTWTLYGYTF. CDR3 DNA: TGTGCCAGCAGCTTAGATAGGACATGGACCTTATATGGCTACACCTTC.

Many counts were recorded for this clonotype. The rearrangement joins TRBV20-1 to TRBJ2-1; TRBD2 aligns across 10 bases. Unmatched junction bases numbered 14, after V lost 5 bases and J lost 7 bases. The germline V gene encodes CDR1 DFQATT and CDR2 SNEGSKA (reference sequence). The CDR3 consists of 16 residues. This CDR3 is CSAGTGTSVPSNEQFF. In nucleotides, the CDR3 is TGCAGTGCTGGTACCGGGACTAGCGTCCCAAGTAATGAGCAGTTCTTC.

This clonotype was found many times. The chain combines TRBV3-1 with TRBJ1-1, with 8 nucleotides matching TRBD1. There are 14 residues in the CDR3. Germline loops: CDR1 LGHDT, CDR2 YNNKEL (reference sequence). Germline trimming cut 5 bases from V and 1 base from J; bases unmatched to any gene: 3. In nucleotides, the CDR3 is TGTGCCAGCAGCAGGCAGGGGGCGAACACTGAAGCTTTCTTT. As protein: CASSRQGANTEAFF.

The table lists this clonotype with many counts. The chain links TRBV7-9 to TRBJ1-1; possible D gene TRBD1, 6 bases. The CDR3 has 15 amino acids. Trimming removed 5 bases from V and 4 bases from J, with 17 bases in between. Germline V gene data show CDR1 as SEHNR and CDR2 as FQNEAQ (reference sequence). In DNA, the CDR3 is TGTGCCAGCAGCATCAGCGGGGGCGCCCGCACTGAAGCTTTCTTT. Translation: CASSISGGARTEAFF.

The chain links TRBV5-1 to TRBJ2-5, with D uncertain. The CDR3 spans 12 residues. V was cut by 1 base and J by 5 bases, with 6 bases left in between. Germline V gene lookup returns CDR1 SGHRS and CDR2 YFSETQ. DNA for the CDR3: TGCGCCAGCAGCTTGACCTGGGAGACCCAGTACTTC. Its translation: CASSLTWETQYF. Based on the CDR3 plus reference TRBV5-1 and TRBJ2-5, the full variable domain is KAGVTQTPRYLIKTRGQQVTLSCSPISGHRSVSWYQQTPGQGLQFLFEYFSETQRNKGNFPGRFSGRQFSNSRSEMNVSTLELGDSALYLCASSLTWETQYFGPGTRLLVL.

This clonotype was seen a few times. This chain uses TRBV6-6 with TRBJ2-3; D remains unclear. V lost 0 bases, J lost 3 bases, and 10 bases lay in between. The CDR3 totals 15 residues. In germline, CDR1 is MNHNY, CDR2 SVGAGI (reference sequence). CDR3 sequence: CASSYSSVGTDTQYF. CDR3 bases: TGTGCCAGCAGTTACTCGAGTGTGGGAACAGATACGCAGTATTTT.

This clonotype has ten or more counts. V is TRBV11-2 and J is TRBJ2-3; D unclear. Per germline, CDR1 SGHAT and CDR2 FQNNGV. The CDR3 length is 14 residues. V lost 5 bases and J lost 4, with 13 bases in between. The CDR3 coding sequence is TGTGCCAGCAGCATCGAACTACTTCCAGATACGCAGTATTTT. Protein: CASSIELLPDTQYF.

This clonotype came up once. The V gene is TRBV11-2, the J gene TRBJ2-3; tentatively, D is TRBD2 (6 bases). CDR3 length equals 16 residues. Germline V lookup: CDR1 SGHAT, CDR2 FQNNGV. The germline V and J ends were trimmed by 8 bases and 7 bases, with 25 bases remaining between them. CDR3 loop: CASGGYRGINRNTQYF. As DNA, the CDR3 is TGTGCCAGCGGGGGGTACAGAGGTATCAATCGAAATACGCAGTATTTT.

The V call is TRBV5-4, the J call TRBJ2-7; 8 bases are a match to TRBD2. This CDR3 spans 17 amino acids. J was trimmed by 7 bases and V by 3 bases; bases with no gene match: 18. The germline CDR1 and CDR2 sequences are SGHNT and YYREEE (reference sequence). The CDR3 nucleotides read TGTGCCAGCAGCTCGGGGGGGGGCGCCAGCGGGAGTAGAGAGCAGTACTTC. Translated, it gives CASSSGGGASGSREQYF.

This clonotype was recorded many times. This chain uses TRBV7-9 with TRBJ2-1, with D possibly TRBD2 on 6 matching bases. Trimming shortened V by 4 bases and J by 1 base, and 17 bases separated the two germline ends. Germline CDR1 reads SEHNR; CDR2 reads FQNEAQ (reference sequence). This CDR3 contains 17 residues. CDR3 coding DNA: TGTGCCAGCAGCTCCTTTCGCGCGGGGAGATCCTACAATGAGCAGTTCTTC. Its protein product is CASSSFRAGRSYNEQFF.

This clonotype has ten or more counts. The J gene is TRBJ2-5, the V gene TRBV2, with D possibly being TRBD1 or TRBD2 (5 bases each). This CDR3 region has 15 residues. CDR1 and CDR2 (germline): SNHLY, FYNNEI. V lost 6 bases, J lost 3 bases, and 17 bases lay in between. The CDR3 DNA is TGTGCCAGCAGGGCAACCCGGGGCTCAGAAGAGACCCAGTACTTC. This codes for CASRATRGSEETQYF.

The rearrangement joins TRBV5-5 to TRBJ1-6, with TRBD1 matching 7 bases. The CDR3 covers 15 residues. Germline V CDR1 and CDR2: SGHKS, YYEKEE (reference sequence). The junction had 7 bases not matched to a gene; V was cut back by 6 bases and J by 4 bases. As DNA, the CDR3 is TGTGCCAGCACATCCGGGACAGCATATAATTCACCCCTCCACTTT. The encoded protein is CASTSGTAYNSPLHF.